Below are 18 T cell receptor beta chains sequenced from a single sample in a study of neurological immune-mediated disorders. MiXCR, applied by TCRdb to the 5' RACE reads, yields one record per CDR3 protein. In the table there are about 120,000 distinct CDR3 sequences, about 3.2% of which are singletons. Sequenced sample: PBMCs. These receptor sequences come from a woman in her twenties or thirties with multiple sclerosis.

This clonotype appeared many times. The chain joins TRBV3-1 to TRBJ2-3, with D perhaps TRBD2 (6 bases). Trimming cost V 0 bases and J 1 base, with 11 bases left between them. Germline V CDR1 and CDR2: LGHDT, YNNKEL (reference sequence). The CDR3 has 16 amino acids. CDR3 sequence: CASSQELAGRTDTQYF. In nucleotides, the CDR3 is TGTGCCAGCAGCCAAGAACTAGCCGGTCGCACAGATACGCAGTATTTT.

This rearrangement joins TRBV4-1 to TRBJ1-5, with 7 bases lining up with TRBD1. Germline V gene sequence: CDR1 MGHRA, CDR2 YSYEKL. Trimming removed 3 bases from V and 7 bases from J; junction bases left unmatched: 3. The CDR3 covers 13 residues. The CDR3 sequence: CASSHTGEQPQHF. CDR3 bases: TGCGCCAGCAGCCATACAGGGGAACAGCCCCAGCATTTT.

This clonotype was found many times. The chain has TRBV5-5 and TRBJ2-7; TRBD2 might be the D (5 bases). V lost 0 bases and J lost 4, with 11 bases in between. The CDR3 runs 14 residues. Germline V gives CDR1 SGHKS, CDR2 YYEKEE (reference sequence). Written as DNA, the CDR3 is TGTGCCAGCAGCTTGGTGGTCCGGGGTTACGAGCAGTACTTC. Its protein is CASSLVVRGYEQYF.

The chain has TRBV30 and TRBJ2-3; a possible D gene is TRBD2 (6 bases). The germline CDR1 and CDR2 sequences are GTSNPN and SVGIG (reference sequence). CDR3 length: 15 residues. V was trimmed by 2 bases and J by 6 bases, leaving 18 bases between them. In DNA form, the CDR3 reads TGTGCCTGGAGTAAAAGGAGCGGGCCCGGGGATACGCAGTATTTT. Translation gives CAWSKRSGPGDTQYF.

This clonotype was detected many times. The chain employs TRBV20-1 and TRBJ1-2; no definite D call. The CDR3 contains 9 residues. Germline V CDR1 and CDR2: DFQATT, SNEGSKA (reference sequence). Trimming stripped 6 bases from V and 6 bases from J, with 5 bases between. The CDR3 is CSAHNGYTF. The DNA for the CDR3 is TGCAGTGCCCATAATGGCTACACCTTC.

This clonotype was picked up many times. The CDR3: CASSHAGTQGYEQFF. CDR3 in DNA: TGCGCCAGCAGCCACGCCGGGACCCAGGGTTATGAGCAGTTCTTC. This chain links TRBV5-1 with TRBJ2-1, with D possibly being TRBD1 or TRBD2 (5 bases each). The V gene's germline CDR1 is SGHRS and CDR2 YFSETQ. The CDR3 length is 15 residues. V was cut by 4 bases and J by 8 bases, with 19 bases left in between.

This clonotype was counted ten times or more. The gene calls are TRBV4-3 and TRBJ2-1, with a possible D match to TRBD2 (6 bases). Trimming stripped 0 bases from V and 9 bases from J, with 15 bases between. CDR3 length: 15 amino acids. Per germline, CDR1 LGHNA and CDR2 YSLEER. In nucleotides, the CDR3 is TGCGCCAGCAGCCAAGATCCGGAGGGCGTCAGTGAGCAGTTCTTC. It yields the protein CASSQDPEGVSEQFF.

This clonotype was counted many times. At one end, the junction sequence differs from germline, possibly due to a read error. The chain employs TRBV20-1 and TRBJ1-1; TRBD1 might be the D (6 bases). The CDR3 has 10 amino acids. Germline lookup yields CDR1 DFQATT and CDR2 SNEGSKA (reference sequence). CDR3 coding DNA: TGCAGTGCTGGAGACAGGGAAGCTTTCTTT. As protein: CSAGDREAFF.

This clonotype was recorded many times. The V call is TRBV20-1, the J call TRBJ2-5; 10 bases match TRBD2. CDR3 length: 15 amino acids. The germline gives CDR1 DFQATT, CDR2 SNEGSKA (reference sequence). J gave up 5 bases and V 2 bases, and 8 bases lay outside the gene matches. Here the CDR3 reads CSARLLAGAVETQYF. CDR3 DNA sequence: TGCAGTGCTAGACTCCTAGCGGGAGCTGTGGAGACCCAGTACTTC.

This clonotype was detected ten times or more. The V gene is TRBV27, the J gene TRBJ2-7, with TRBD1 identical over 9 bases. Germline loops: CDR1 MNHEY, CDR2 SMNVEV (reference sequence). This CDR3 comprises 16 residues. V was clipped by 5 bases and J by 2 bases; unmatched bases: 10. This chain's CDR3 is CASSAPDRGRPYEQYF. CDR3 bases: TGTGCCAGCAGTGCCCCGGACAGGGGTCGTCCCTACGAGCAGTACTTC.

This clonotype was detected ten times or more. As DNA, the CDR3 is TGTGCCACCAGCAGTGCCGGGACAGGGCAAGAGACCCAGTACTTC. This gives the protein CATSSAGTGQETQYF. The chain has TRBV15 and TRBJ2-5; 9 nucleotides match TRBD1. The CDR3 consists of 15 residues. V shed 3 bases and J 2 bases; nucleotides not matched to a gene: 4. Germline assignment: CDR1 LNHNV and CDR2 YYDKDF (reference sequence).

This clonotype was observed many times. V gene TRBV27 combines with J gene TRBJ2-2; the D gene is possibly TRBD2 (6 bases). The CDR3 loop spans 15 amino acids. V was cut by 1 base and J by 6 bases, with 12 bases left in between. Germline loops: CDR1 MNHEY, CDR2 SMNVEV (reference sequence). Here the CDR3 reads CASSLYRRDPGELFF. In DNA, the CDR3 is TGTGCCAGCAGTTTATACAGGCGGGACCCCGGGGAGCTGTTTTTT.

In its sample, this clonotype was seen many times. The gene calls are TRBV29-1 and TRBJ1-1; D is undetermined. Per the germline V gene, CDR1 is SQVTM and CDR2 is ANQGSEA. The CDR3 spans 14 residues. Trimming removed 4 bases at V and 3 bases at J, with 15 bases between. CDR3 loop: CSVAGYKADTEAFF. DNA of the CDR3: TGCAGCGTTGCCGGTTATAAGGCGGACACTGAAGCTTTCTTT.

This clonotype was recorded at least ten times. V and J are TRBV12-3 or TRBV12-4 and TRBJ1-5; D possibly corresponds to TRBD1 (6 bases). This CDR3 has 16 amino acids. Trimming removed 3 bases at V and 2 bases at J, with 14 bases between. This CDR3 is CASSFSGGQGNQPQHF. Here the CDR3 DNA reads TGTGCCAGCAGTTTCTCCGGGGGCCAGGGCAATCAGCCCCAGCATTTT.

Regarding this clonotype: Being one base from a much bigger clone, this may be a read error. The genes are TRBV20-1 and TRBJ2-5; D possibly corresponds to TRBD2 (6 bases). In germline, CDR1 is DFQATT, CDR2 SNEGSKA (reference sequence). The V gene lost 5 bases and the J gene lost 5 bases, with 15 bases spanning the gap. The CDR3 is 13 residues long. CDR3 region: CSARLVHEETQYF. The CDR3 nucleotides read TGCAGTGCTCGACTAGTTCATGAGGAGACCCAGTACTTC.

By sample fraction, this clonotype is medium-sized. This chain joins TRBV20-1 and TRBJ2-5; D might be TRBD2 (6 bases). The CDR3 extends over 15 amino acids. Germline CDR1 is DFQATT and CDR2 is SNEGSKA (reference sequence). The V and J ends lost 3 bases and 2 bases respectively, with 16 bases between them. This CDR3 reads CSARAASAIQETQYF. CDR3 sequence (DNA): TGCAGTGCTAGGGCTGCTAGCGCGATACAAGAGACCCAGTACTTC.

This clonotype was seen many times. The V gene is TRBV7-9, the J gene TRBJ1-4; D is possibly TRBD1 (5 bases). This CDR3 is 13 amino acids long. Between the trimmed V and J ends, which lost 5 bases and 12 bases, there was a span of 16 bases. Germline V gene data show CDR1 as SEHNR and CDR2 as FQNEAQ (reference sequence). CDR3 sequence (DNA): TGTGCCAGCAGCCCTAAATCAGGGATGGAACTGTTTTTT. Translating gives CASSPKSGMELFF. The whole variable domain, remainder taken from reference TRBV7-9 and TRBJ1-4, is DTGVSQNPRHKITKRGQNVTFRCDPISEHNRLYWYRQTLGQGPEFLTYFQNEAQLEKSRLLSDRFSAERPKGSFSTLEIQRTEQGDSAMYLCASSPKSGMELFFGSGTQLSVL.

This clonotype was seen ten or more times. V is TRBV6-2 or TRBV6-3 and J is TRBJ2-3; a weak D match, TRBD1 (6 bases). V was trimmed by 7 bases and J by 2 bases, leaving 16 bases between them. Germline assignment: CDR1 MNHEY and CDR2 SVGEGT. The CDR3 runs to 15 residues. The CDR3 loop is CASTPGQGSTDTQYF. CDR3 sequence (DNA): TGTGCCAGCACCCCGGGACAAGGCTCCACAGATACGCAGTATTTT.